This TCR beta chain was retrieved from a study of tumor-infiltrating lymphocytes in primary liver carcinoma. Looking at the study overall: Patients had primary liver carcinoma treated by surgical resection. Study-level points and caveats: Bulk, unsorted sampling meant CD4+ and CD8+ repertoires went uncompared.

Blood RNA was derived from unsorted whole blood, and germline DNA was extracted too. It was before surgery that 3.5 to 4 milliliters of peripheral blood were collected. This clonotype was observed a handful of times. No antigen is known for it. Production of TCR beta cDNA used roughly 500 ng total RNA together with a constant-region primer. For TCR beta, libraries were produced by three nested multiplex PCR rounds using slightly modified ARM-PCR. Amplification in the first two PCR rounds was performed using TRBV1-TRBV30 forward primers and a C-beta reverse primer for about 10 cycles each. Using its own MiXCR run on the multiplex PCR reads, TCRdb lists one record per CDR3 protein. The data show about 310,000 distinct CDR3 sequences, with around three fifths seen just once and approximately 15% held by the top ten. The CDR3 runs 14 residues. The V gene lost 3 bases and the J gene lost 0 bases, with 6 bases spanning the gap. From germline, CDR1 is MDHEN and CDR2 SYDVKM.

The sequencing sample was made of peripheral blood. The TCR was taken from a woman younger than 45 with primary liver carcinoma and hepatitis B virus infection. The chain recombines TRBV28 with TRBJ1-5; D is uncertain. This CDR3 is CASSFPASNQPQHF. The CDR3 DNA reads TGTGCCAGCAGTTTCCCTGCTAGCAATCAGCCCCAGCATTTT.